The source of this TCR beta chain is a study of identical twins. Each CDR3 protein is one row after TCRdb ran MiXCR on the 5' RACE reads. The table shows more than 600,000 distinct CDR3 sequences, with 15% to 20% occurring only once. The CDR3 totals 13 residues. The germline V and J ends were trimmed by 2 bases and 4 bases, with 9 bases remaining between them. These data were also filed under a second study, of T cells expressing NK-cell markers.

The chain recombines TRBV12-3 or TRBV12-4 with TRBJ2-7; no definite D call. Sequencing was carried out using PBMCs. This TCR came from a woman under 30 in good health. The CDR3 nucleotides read TGTGCCAGCAGTTTATTCGGGTCGTACGAGCAGTACTTC. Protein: CASSLFGSYEQYF.